This entry describes one TCR beta chain. The CDR3 has 15 amino acids. J lost 5 bases, V lost 4 bases, and 10 bases had no gene match. Germline V gene data show CDR1 as SGHTA and CDR2 as FQGTGA. The data belong to a study of blood T cell repertoires in COVID-19. In the study overall: From T cells, B-cell-depleted T cells, or PBMCs came the material, which was cDNA or gDNA.

Profiled with immunoSEQ multiplex PCR; TCRdb holds only in-frame clones, not every one. This table has 200,000 to 250,000 clones, roughly 90% appearing once. The receptor was isolated from a man aged 40-49 years with active or convalescent COVID-19. The sequenced sample was peripheral blood. This rearrangement joins TRBV7-3 to TRBJ1-2, with 7 bases that match TRBD1. The CDR3 reads CASSSIRGGKYGYTF. In nucleotides, the CDR3 is TGTGCCAGCAGCTCAATACGAGGGGGCAAGTATGGCTACACCTTC. The full variable domain, with the rest looked up from reference TRBV7-3 and TRBJ1-2, is GAGVSQTPSNKVTEKGKYVELRCDPISGHTALYWYRQSLGQGPEFLIYFQGTGAADDSGLPNDRFFAVRPEGSVSTLKIQRTERGDSAVYLCASSSIRGGKYGYTFGSGTRLTVV.